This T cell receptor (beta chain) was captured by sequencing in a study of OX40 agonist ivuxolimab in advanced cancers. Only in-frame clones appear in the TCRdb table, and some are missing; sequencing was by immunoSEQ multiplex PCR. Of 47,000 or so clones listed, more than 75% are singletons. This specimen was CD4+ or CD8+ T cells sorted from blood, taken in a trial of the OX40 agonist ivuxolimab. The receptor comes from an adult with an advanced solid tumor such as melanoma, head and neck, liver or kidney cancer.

CDR3 sequence reads: CASSLAGGPDEQFF. CDR3 coding DNA: TGCGCCAGCAGCCTAGCGGGGGGCCCCGATGAGCAGTTCTTC. The rearrangement links TRBV4-3 to TRBJ2-1, with TRBD2 matching 10 bases. The CDR3 has 14 residues. The V and J ends lost 4 bases and 8 bases, in that order; junction bases with no gene match: 5. CDR1 is LGHNA, CDR2 YSLEER, per germline.